A selection of T cell receptor beta chains follows, all from one sample in a study of beta chain features in type 1 diabetes. Generated by immunoSEQ multiplex PCR, the TCRdb table keeps only in-frame clones and is missing some. The sample records over 200,000 clones, approximately 11% being singletons. Sequencing was performed on naive CD4+ T cells from blood. These receptors originate from a man aged 25-40 years with type 1 diabetes. Each CDR3 is given with its conserved first and last residue. The order of the fields is CDR3 DNA, CDR3 protein, D gene, V gene, J gene, clone size. A D gene is named only where the DNA matches it firmly. A clone size is listed for some rows: how often the clone was seen (once, few, many), or a class if it is expanded.

cdr3_nt: TGTGCCAGCTCACCACCGGGGTTCGGGAAGGAGCCCCAGCATTTT; cdr3_aa: CASSPPGFGKEPQHF; d_call: .; v_call: TRBV18; j_call: TRBJ1-5; clone_size: .
cdr3_nt: TGTGCCAGCAGCTTAGACGCAGGACACAACTATGGCTACACCTTC; cdr3_aa: CASSLDAGHNYGYTF; d_call: .; v_call: TRBV7-9; j_call: TRBJ1-2; clone_size: .
cdr3_nt: TGTGCCAGCAGCCAAGAAGGGGATGGCTACACCTTC; cdr3_aa: CASSQEGDGYTF; d_call: .; v_call: TRBV4-2; j_call: TRBJ1-2; clone_size: .
cdr3_nt: TGTGCCAGCAGTGTTGAACAGCTGAACACTGAAGCTTTCTTT; cdr3_aa: CASSVEQLNTEAFF; d_call: .; v_call: TRBV6-4; j_call: TRBJ1-1; clone_size: few
cdr3_nt: TGCAGCGTTGAAGTTCGGTTCACAGATACGCAGTATTTT; cdr3_aa: CSVEVRFTDTQYF; d_call: .; v_call: TRBV29-1; j_call: TRBJ2-3; clone_size: few
cdr3_nt: TGTGCCAGCTCCCCCCGTTGGGCAGGGAGGTACTATGGCTACACCTTC; cdr3_aa: CASSPRWAGRYYGYTF; d_call: .; v_call: TRBV25-1; j_call: TRBJ1-2; clone_size: .
cdr3_nt: TGTGCCAGCAGTGAAGCGCCTAGCGGGGGGCAAGAGACCCAGTACTTC; cdr3_aa: CASSEAPSGGQETQYF; d_call: TRBD2; v_call: TRBV2; j_call: TRBJ2-5; clone_size: .
cdr3_nt: TGTGCCAGCAGCCAGCGGGGGGGTTGGAGCTCCTACAATGAGCAGTTCTTC; cdr3_aa: CASSQRGGWSSYNEQFF; d_call: TRBD2; v_call: TRBV7-9; j_call: TRBJ2-1; clone_size: .
cdr3_nt: TGTGCCAGCAGCCAAGCGGGGTTTCCCTACGAGCAGTACTTC; cdr3_aa: CASSQAGFPYEQYF; d_call: .; v_call: TRBV14; j_call: TRBJ2-7; clone_size: few
cdr3_nt: TGTGCCAGCATTTCGACAGGGGCCGGGGAGCTGTTTTTT; cdr3_aa: CASISTGAGELFF; d_call: TRBD1; v_call: TRBV18; j_call: TRBJ2-2; clone_size: .
cdr3_nt: TGTGCCAGCAGCTCTGGACAATTAGCCAAAAACATTCAGTACTTC; cdr3_aa: CASSSGQLAKNIQYF; d_call: .; v_call: TRBV2; j_call: TRBJ2-4; clone_size: few
cdr3_nt: TGTGCCAGCAGCTTACTAGCGCATCGGGACATTCAGTACTTC; cdr3_aa: CASSLLAHRDIQYF; d_call: TRBD2; v_call: TRBV9; j_call: TRBJ2-4; clone_size: few
cdr3_nt: TGTGCCAGCCTCCGGGACAGGGGTAATGAGCAGTTCTTC; cdr3_aa: CASLRDRGNEQFF; d_call: TRBD1; v_call: TRBV18; j_call: TRBJ2-1; clone_size: .
cdr3_nt: TGTGCCAGCAGCCTAAACAGGGACAGGCCCCTTGGAGGCTACACCTTC; cdr3_aa: CASSLNRDRPLGGYTF; d_call: TRBD1; v_call: TRBV7-9; j_call: TRBJ1-2; clone_size: few
cdr3_nt: TGTGCCAGCAGTTCCTCTATGGGCCGGCAGCCCCAGCATTTT; cdr3_aa: CASSSSMGRQPQHF; d_call: .; v_call: TRBV27; j_call: TRBJ1-5; clone_size: few
cdr3_nt: TGCGCCAGCAGCTTGGGTCCGGTCAATCAGCCCCAGCATTTT; cdr3_aa: CASSLGPVNQPQHF; d_call: .; v_call: TRBV5-1; j_call: TRBJ1-5; clone_size: few